The present TCR beta chain was sequenced within a study of kidney transplant recipient with SARS-CoV-2 infection. Note on this clonotype: Since a much larger clone is just one base distant, this may be a read error.

TCRdb re-derived calls from the reads in MiXCR, one entry per CDR3 protein. The repertoire consists of roughly 250,000 distinct CDR3 sequences, with 29% occurring once and the leading ten covering nearly 7.5%. The starting material was a blood sample, obtained at baseline and on roughly day 110 from a kidney transplant recipient. This clonotype was sampled from a male patient between 25 and 40 years old who had COVID-19 and was a kidney transplant recipient. Some T cells may be supplied by the graft donor.

CDR3 DNA: TGTGCCAGCAGCCCACGTGACAGGGGGCTCACTGAAGCTTTCTTT. Translation gives CASSPRDRGLTEAFF. V gene TRBV7-3 combines with J gene TRBJ1-1; TRBD1 aligns across 10 bases. CDR3 size: 15 residues. In germline, CDR1 is SGHTA, CDR2 FQGTGA. Trimming took 5 bases from V and 4 from J; bases not matched to a gene: 7.